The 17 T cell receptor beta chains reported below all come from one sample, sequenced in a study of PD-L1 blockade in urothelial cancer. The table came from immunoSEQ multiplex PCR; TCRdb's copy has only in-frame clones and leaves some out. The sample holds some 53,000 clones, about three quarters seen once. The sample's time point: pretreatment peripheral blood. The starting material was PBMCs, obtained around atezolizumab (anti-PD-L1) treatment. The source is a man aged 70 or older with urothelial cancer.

The CDR3 sequence is CASSLPNLMNTEAFF. Written as DNA, the CDR3 is TGTGCCAGCAGTCTCCCCAACCTAATGAACACTGAAGCTTTCTTT. The rearrangement uses TRBV28 and TRBJ1-1; no clear D gene. V was shortened by 5 bases and J by 0 bases, with 13 bases between the two germline ends. The CDR3 extends over 15 amino acids. CDR1 and CDR2 (germline): MDHEN, SYDVKM.

The CDR3 DNA is TGTGCCAGCTCCGGGGGGAGCCGATCAAGCTCCTACAATGAGCAGTTCTTC. Its translation is CASSGGSRSSSYNEQFF. The chain is built from TRBV5-4 and TRBJ2-1, with TRBD2 matching 7 bases. Germline CDR1 SGHNT, CDR2 YYREEE (reference sequence). The CDR3 runs 17 residues. V dropped 7 bases and J dropped 0; count of bases not matched to a gene: 13.

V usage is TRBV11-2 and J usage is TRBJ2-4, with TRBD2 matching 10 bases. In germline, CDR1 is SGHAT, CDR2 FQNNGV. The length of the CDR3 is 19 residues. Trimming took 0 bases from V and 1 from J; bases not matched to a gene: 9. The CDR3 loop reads CASSLDSLAGALAKNIQYF. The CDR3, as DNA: TGTGCCAGCAGCTTAGATAGTCTAGCGGGAGCCCTTGCCAAAAACATTCAGTACTTC.

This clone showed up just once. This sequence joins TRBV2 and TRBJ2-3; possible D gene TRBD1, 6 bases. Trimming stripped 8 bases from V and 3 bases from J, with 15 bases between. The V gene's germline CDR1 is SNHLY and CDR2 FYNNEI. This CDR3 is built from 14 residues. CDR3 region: CASSKGVGTDTQYF. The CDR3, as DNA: TGTGCCAGCTCGAAGGGGGTGGGGACAGATACGCAGTATTTT.

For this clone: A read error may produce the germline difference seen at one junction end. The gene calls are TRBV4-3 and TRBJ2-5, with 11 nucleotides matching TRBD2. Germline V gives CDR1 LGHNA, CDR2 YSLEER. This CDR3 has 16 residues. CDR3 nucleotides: TGCGCCAGCAGTCAAGCACTAGCGGGGGCAGGAGAGACCCAGTACTTC. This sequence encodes CASSQALAGAGETQYF.

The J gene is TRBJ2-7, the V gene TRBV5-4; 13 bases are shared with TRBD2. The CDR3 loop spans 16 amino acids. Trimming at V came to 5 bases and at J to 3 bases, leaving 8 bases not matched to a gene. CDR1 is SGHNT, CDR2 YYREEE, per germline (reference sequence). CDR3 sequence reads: CASRDGTSGNNYEQYF. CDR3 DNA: TGTGCCAGCAGGGACGGGACTAGCGGGAACAACTACGAGCAGTACTTC.

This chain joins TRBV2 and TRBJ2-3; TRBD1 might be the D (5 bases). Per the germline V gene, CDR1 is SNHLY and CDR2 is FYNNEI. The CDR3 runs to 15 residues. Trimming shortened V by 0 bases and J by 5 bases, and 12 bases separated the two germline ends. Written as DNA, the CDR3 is TGTGCCAGCAGTGAAGCGGGGCTGCGCGGAGATACGCAGTATTTT. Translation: CASSEAGLRGDTQYF.

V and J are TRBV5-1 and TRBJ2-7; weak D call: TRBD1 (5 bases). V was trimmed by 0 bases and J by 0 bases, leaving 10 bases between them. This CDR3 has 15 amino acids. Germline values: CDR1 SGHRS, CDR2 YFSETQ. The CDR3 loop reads CASSLVTGSSYEQYF. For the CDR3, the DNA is TGCGCCAGCAGCTTGGTAACAGGATCCTCCTACGAGCAGTACTTC.

The CDR3 nucleotides read TGCGCCAGCAGCCTCGGCCTAGCGGGCACAGATACGCAGTATTTT. Its protein is CASSLGLAGTDTQYF. V gene TRBV4-3 combines with J gene TRBJ2-3, with TRBD2 matching 7 bases. With 4 bases clipped from V and 1 base from J, the junction kept 5 bases outside the gene matches. The CDR3 consists of 15 residues. The germline V gene has CDR1 LGHNA and CDR2 YSLEER.

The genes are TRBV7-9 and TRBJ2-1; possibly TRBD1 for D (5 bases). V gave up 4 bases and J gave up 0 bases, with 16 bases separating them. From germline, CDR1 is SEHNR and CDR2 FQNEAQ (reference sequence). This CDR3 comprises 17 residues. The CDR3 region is CASSSQGPTSSYNEQFF. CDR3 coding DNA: TGTGCCAGCAGCTCCCAGGGCCCCACAAGCTCCTACAATGAGCAGTTCTTC.

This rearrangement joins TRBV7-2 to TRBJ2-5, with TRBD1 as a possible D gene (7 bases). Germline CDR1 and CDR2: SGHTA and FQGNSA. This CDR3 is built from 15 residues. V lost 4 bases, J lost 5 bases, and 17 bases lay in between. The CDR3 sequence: CASSSLAGGLETQYF. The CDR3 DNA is TGTGCCAGCAGCTCCCTCGCAGGGGGGCTTGAGACCCAGTACTTC.

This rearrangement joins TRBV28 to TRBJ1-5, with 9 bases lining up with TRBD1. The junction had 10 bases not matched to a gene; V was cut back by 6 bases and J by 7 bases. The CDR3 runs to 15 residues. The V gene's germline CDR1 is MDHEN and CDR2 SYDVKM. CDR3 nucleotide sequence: TGTGCCAGCAGAAAGCGGGACAGGGCGGACCAGCCCCAGCATTTT. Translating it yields CASRKRDRADQPQHF.

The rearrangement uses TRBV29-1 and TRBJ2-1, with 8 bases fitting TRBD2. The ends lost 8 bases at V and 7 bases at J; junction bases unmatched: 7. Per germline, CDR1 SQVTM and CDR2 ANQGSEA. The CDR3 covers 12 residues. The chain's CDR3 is CSTRTSRNEQFF. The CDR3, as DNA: TGCAGCACCAGGACTAGCCGAAATGAGCAGTTCTTC.

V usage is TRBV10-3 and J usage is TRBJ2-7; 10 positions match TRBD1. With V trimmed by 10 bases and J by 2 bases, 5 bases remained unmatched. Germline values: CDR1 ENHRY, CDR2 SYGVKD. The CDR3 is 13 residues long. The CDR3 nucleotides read TGTGCCAGTACCGGGACAGGGGCCTACGAGCAGTACTTC. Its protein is CASTGTGAYEQYF.

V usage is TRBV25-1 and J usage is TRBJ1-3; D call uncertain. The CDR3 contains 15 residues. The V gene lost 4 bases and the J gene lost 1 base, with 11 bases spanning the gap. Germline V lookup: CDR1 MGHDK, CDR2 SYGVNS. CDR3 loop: CASSGGAGSGNTIYF. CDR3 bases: TGTGCCAGCAGTGGTGGTGCGGGGTCTGGAAACACCATATATTTT.

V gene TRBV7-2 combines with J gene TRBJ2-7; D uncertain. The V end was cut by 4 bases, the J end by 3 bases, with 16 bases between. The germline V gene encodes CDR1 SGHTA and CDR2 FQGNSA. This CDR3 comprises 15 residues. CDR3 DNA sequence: TGTGCCAGCAGCTCCGACACGATGCCCCTCTACGAGCAGTACTTC. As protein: CASSSDTMPLYEQYF.

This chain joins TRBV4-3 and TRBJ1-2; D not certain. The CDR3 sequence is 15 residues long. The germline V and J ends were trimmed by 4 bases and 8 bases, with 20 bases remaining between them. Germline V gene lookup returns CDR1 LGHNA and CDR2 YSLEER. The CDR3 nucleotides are TGCGCCAGCAGCCGACTCGGCGGCGTGGGTTTAGGCTACACCTTC. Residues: CASSRLGGVGLGYTF.